These 9 T cell receptor beta chains were all obtained from the same sample, sequenced in a study of control samples from healthy donors and cancer patients. The repertoire was sequenced with immunoSEQ multiplex PCR; TCRdb's copy has only in-frame clones and lacks some. In the table there are 140,000 to 150,000 clones, more than 90% of which are singletons. The material sequenced was blood. All receptors come from a man younger than 40 in good health.

This chain links TRBV2 with TRBJ2-7; 10 bases line up with TRBD2. Looked up from germline, CDR1 is SNHLY and CDR2 is FYNNEI. Trimming cost V 2 bases and J 0 bases; bases outside gene matches: 7. The CDR3 sequence is 17 residues long. Here the CDR3 reads CASSELETSGFSYEQYF. CDR3 in DNA: TGTGCCAGCAGTGAACTCGAGACTAGCGGGTTCTCCTACGAGCAGTACTTC.

J is TRBJ2-2 and V is TRBV27, with D perhaps matching TRBD1 or TRBD2 (5 bases each). Between the trimmed V and J ends, which lost 5 bases and 1 base, there was a span of 20 bases. This CDR3 is 18 amino acids long. From germline, CDR1 is MNHEY and CDR2 SMNVEV (reference sequence). The CDR3 DNA follows: TGTGCCAGCAGTCTTATCCCCGGTGGGGGAATGAACACCGGGGAGCTGTTTTTT. This codes for CASSLIPGGGMNTGELFF.

V gene TRBV7-2 combines with J gene TRBJ1-5, with a possible D match to TRBD1 (5 bases). This CDR3 contains 15 residues. Germline CDR1 reads SGHTA; CDR2 reads FQGNSA. Trimming removed 3 bases from V and 2 bases from J, with 11 bases in between. The CDR3 sequence is CASSFGREGNQPQHF. The DNA of the CDR3 is TGTGCCAGCAGCTTCGGCAGGGAGGGCAATCAGCCCCAGCATTTT.

V usage is TRBV4-1 and J usage is TRBJ2-7, with D tentatively TRBD2 (5 bases). Trimming took 0 bases from V and 4 from J, leaving 16 bases between them. The CDR3 runs 16 residues. Germline values: CDR1 MGHRA, CDR2 YSYEKL. This chain's CDR3 is CASSQDGGRVDYEQYF. In DNA form, the CDR3 reads TGCGCCAGCAGCCAAGATGGAGGCAGAGTCGATTACGAGCAGTACTTC.

The rearrangement uses TRBV19 and TRBJ2-2; 8 bases line up with TRBD1. V was pared by 3 bases and J by 7 bases, with 7 bases of the junction left unmatched. CDR1 is LNHDA, CDR2 SQIVND, per germline (reference sequence). The CDR3 consists of 15 residues. For the CDR3, the DNA is TGTGCCAGTAGTATGGGCAGGGGGCAGGGCGGGGAGCTGTTTTTT. Residues: CASSMGRGQGGELFF.

The rearrangement links TRBV15 to TRBJ2-7; the D gene is possibly TRBD1 (6 bases). The germline V gene encodes CDR1 LNHNV and CDR2 YYDKDF (reference sequence). V was clipped by 4 bases and J by 4 bases, with 14 bases between them. The CDR3 runs to 14 residues. As DNA, the CDR3 is TGTGCCACCAGCATTATGACAGGTGTGTACGAGCAGTACTTC. It specifies CATSIMTGVYEQYF.

The chain joins TRBV7-6 to TRBJ2-3, with D maybe TRBD1 (6 bases). Trimming shortened V by 2 bases and J by 0 bases, and 15 bases separated the two germline ends. Germline lookup yields CDR1 SGHVS and CDR2 FNYEAQ. The CDR3 has 17 amino acids. The CDR3 bases are TGTGCCAGCAGCTTACGGAACCCAGGGGTTAGCACAGATACGCAGTATTTT. As protein: CASSLRNPGVSTDTQYF.

Only one count was recorded for this clone. The chain combines TRBV19 with TRBJ1-5; TRBD1 aligns across 9 bases. V lost 5 bases, J lost 5 bases, and 4 bases stayed unmatched. This CDR3 has 14 residues. Per the germline V gene, CDR1 is LNHDA and CDR2 is SQIVND (reference sequence). CDR3 nucleotide sequence: TGTGCCAGTAGTCCATGGGACAGGGATCAGCCCCAGCATTTT. Protein product: CASSPWDRDQPQHF.

This clone was counted once. The rearrangement joins TRBV2 to TRBJ2-3; D unclear. The CDR3 has 15 amino acids. V was shortened by 3 bases and J by 4 bases, with 14 bases between the two germline ends. In germline, CDR1 is SNHLY, CDR2 FYNNEI. The CDR3 nucleotides read TGTGCCAGCAGTGACTACGTTAGATCGGCAGATACGCAGTATTTT. This encodes CASSDYVRSADTQYF.